This entry describes one T cell receptor beta chain. The data are from a study of blood T cell repertoires in COVID-19. Background on the study: Samples taken during acute and convalescent COVID-19 were collected in the United States, Italy and Spain. T cells, B-cell-depleted T cells, or PBMCs supplied cDNA or gDNA.

In the authors' workflow: Amplifying reference gene primers gave estimates of nucleated cell counts. This table comes from immunoSEQ multiplex PCR, and its TCRdb copy is limited to in-frame clones, with some not included. V and J calls and clone size are copied from that table; D and trimming were computed from the DNA. This sample has 35,000 to 50,000 clones, with about 83% found just once. Material: peripheral blood. This receptor was taken from a woman of 80 years or more with acute or convalescent COVID-19.

CDR3 sequence (DNA): TGTGCCGCGTCAGGATCAGACGGTAACAATGAGCAGTTCTTC. Translated: CAASGSDGNNEQFF. The V and J genes are TRBV24-1 and TRBJ2-1; D uncertain. The length of the CDR3 is 14 residues. Germline V lookup: CDR1 KGHDR, CDR2 SFDVKD. The V end lost 12 bases, the J end lost 5 bases, and 19 bases lay between the germline ends.